These 24 T cell receptor beta chains share one sample of origin, sequenced in a study of neurological immune-mediated disorders. Via MiXCR, TCRdb re-called the 5' RACE reads, giving one row per CDR3 protein. Of about 66,000 distinct CDR3 sequences in the sample, less than 5.5% were seen once. Sample: PBMCs. The receptors were sampled from a young man with multiple sclerosis.

This clonotype was recorded many times. The chain carries TRBV29-1 and TRBJ2-7, with TRBD1 matching 8 bases. The CDR3 is made up of 11 amino acids. The germline CDR1 and CDR2 sequences are SQVTM and ANQGSEA. As DNA, the CDR3 is TGCAGTCATTTACAGGGGGGCGAGCAGTACTTC. This sequence encodes CSHLQGGEQYF.

This chain joins TRBV5-1 and TRBJ1-1; 7 bases line up with TRBD1. V trimming: 0 bases; J trimming: 1 base; junction bases outside the gene matches: 3. The CDR3 loop spans 15 amino acids. From germline, CDR1 is SGHRS and CDR2 YFSETQ. CDR3 protein: CASSLVWDRNTEAFF. In DNA form, the CDR3 reads TGCGCCAGCAGCTTGGTTTGGGACAGGAACACTGAAGCTTTCTTT.

This clonotype has a count of ten or more. The chain has TRBV28 and TRBJ1-2, with 8 nucleotides matching TRBD1. The V and J ends lost 8 bases and 4 bases, in that order; junction bases with no gene match: 12. This CDR3 has 15 amino acids. Germline CDR1 reads MDHEN; CDR2 reads SYDVKM. The CDR3 DNA sequence: TGTGCCAGCCTAAACCCGACAGGGGACCGCTATGGCTACACCTTC. Protein product: CASLNPTGDRYGYTF.

In regard to this clonotype: The junction shows a germline mismatch at one end, possibly a read error. This rearrangement joins TRBV20-1 to TRBJ1-6, with D possibly TRBD1 on 5 matching bases. CDR1 is DFQATT and CDR2 is SNEGSKA in the germline V gene (reference sequence). This CDR3 is built from 16 residues. Written as DNA, the CDR3 is TGCAGTGTTCCGCAGGGCGGGGTCTCCTATAATTCACCCCTCAACTTT. Amino acid sequence: CSVPQGGVSYNSPLNF.

This clonotype was observed a handful of times. The chain uses TRBV15 and TRBJ1-2; D gene uncertain. CDR3 length: 14 amino acids. V was cut by 0 bases and J by 4 bases, with 9 bases left in between. Per the germline V gene, CDR1 is LNHNV and CDR2 is YYDKDF (reference sequence). The CDR3 spells CATSRDTAGYGYTF. CDR3 nucleotides: TGTGCCACCAGCAGAGATACAGCCGGCTATGGCTACACCTTC. Supplemented by reference TRBV15 and TRBJ1-2, the full variable domain reads DAMVIQNPRYQVTQFGKPVTLSCSQTLNHNVMYWYQQKSSQAPKLLFHYYDKDFNNEADTPDNFQSRRPNTSFCFLDIRSPGLGDTAMYLCATSRDTAGYGYTFGSGTRLTVV.

In this sample, this clonotype turned up many times. CDR3 amino acids: CATSDLAEPPYSYNEQFF. As DNA, the CDR3 is TGTGCCACCAGTGATTTGGCCGAACCCCCATACTCCTACAATGAGCAGTTCTTC. V and J are TRBV24-1 and TRBJ2-1; D is unclear. The germline gives CDR1 KGHDR, CDR2 SFDVKD. With 0 bases removed from V and 0 bases from J, the gap between germline ends came to 14 bases. The CDR3 extends over 18 amino acids.

This clonotype has ten or more counts. V gene TRBV5-1 combines with J gene TRBJ2-7; 10 bases line up with TRBD1. V lost 4 bases and J lost 7; bases outside the gene matches: 8. The CDR3 consists of 14 residues. Germline CDR1 reads SGHRS; CDR2 reads YFSETQ. CDR3 residues: CASSKGQGHEEQYF. The CDR3 nucleotides read TGCGCCAGCAGCAAGGGACAGGGGCACGAGGAGCAGTACTTC.

The table lists this clonotype with many counts. The CDR3 nucleotides read TGTGCCAGCAGCTTGGTTATCGGGGACTTCAAACAGTTCTTC. Its protein is CASSLVIGDFKQFF. The chain combines TRBV5-5 with TRBJ2-1; TRBD2 is a possible D gene (6 bases). The V and J ends lost 0 bases and 13 bases respectively, with 17 bases between them. The CDR3 sequence is 14 residues long. Germline V lookup: CDR1 SGHKS, CDR2 YYEKEE (reference sequence). Variable domain in full (rest from reference TRBV5-5 and TRBJ2-1): DAGVTQSPTHLIKTRGQQVTLRCSPISGHKSVSWYQQVLGQGPQFIFQYYEKEERGRGNFPDRFSARQFPNYSSELNVNALLLGDSALYLCASSLVIGDFKQFFGPGTRLTVL.

This clonotype occurred many times. The chain is built from TRBV5-1 and TRBJ2-7, with no clear D. Per the germline V gene, CDR1 is SGHRS and CDR2 is YFSETQ. The CDR3 runs 14 residues. The germline V and J ends were trimmed by 0 bases and 2 bases, with 9 bases remaining between them. CDR3 residues: CASSLVRLPYEQYF. The CDR3 coding sequence is TGCGCCAGCAGCTTGGTCAGGCTCCCCTACGAGCAGTACTTC.

There are many counts of this clonotype. V and J are TRBV20-1 and TRBJ2-2, with D possibly matching TRBD2 (6 bases). Trimming removed 7 bases from V and 4 bases from J, with 16 bases in between. The CDR3 runs 14 residues. Germline V lookup: CDR1 DFQATT, CDR2 SNEGSKA (reference sequence). CDR3: CSGLRGSSTGELFF. CDR3 coding DNA: TGCAGTGGTCTTCGGGGGTCGAGCACCGGGGAGCTGTTTTTT.

There are many counts of this clonotype. The J gene is TRBJ2-7, the V gene TRBV21-1. TRBV21-1 is designated a pseudogene. This CDR3 comprises 14 residues. This CDR3 is CASSKAGSSYEQYV. The CDR3 nucleotides read TGTGCCAGCAGCAAAGCGGGATCTTCCTACGAGCAGTACGTC.

V and J are TRBV20-1 and TRBJ2-7; TRBD2 matches at 10 bases. The CDR3 length is 16 residues. With 1 base clipped from V and 2 bases from J, the junction kept 8 bases outside the gene matches. From germline, CDR1 is DFQATT and CDR2 SNEGSKA (reference sequence). DNA for the CDR3: TGCAGTGCTAGAGGGGGGGGGACTAGCGAGACCTACGAGCAGTACTTC. This codes for CSARGGGTSETYEQYF.

The chain has TRBV5-1 and TRBJ2-1; 10 bases fit TRBD1. Germline V gives CDR1 SGHRS, CDR2 YFSETQ. The CDR3 contains 13 residues. V lost 0 bases to trimming and J lost 15 bases; unmatched junction nucleotides: 6. The CDR3 is CASSLGDRGGAFF. CDR3 coding DNA: TGCGCCAGCAGCTTGGGGGACAGGGGTGGTGCGTTCTTC. The complete variable domain, with remaining parts taken from reference TRBV5-1 and TRBJ2-1, reads KAGVTQTPRYLIKTRGQQVTLSCSPISGHRSVSWYQQTPGQGLQFLFEYFSETQRNKGNFPGRFSGRQFSNSRSEMNVSTLELGDSALYLCASSLGDRGGAFFGPGTRLTVL.

The sample holds many counts of this clonotype. This chain joins TRBV6-5 and TRBJ2-7, with 12 bases fitting TRBD2. Germline assignment: CDR1 MNHEY and CDR2 SVGAGI. The CDR3 spans 14 residues. V trimming: 5 bases; J trimming: 5 bases; junction bases outside the gene matches: 4. CDR3 sequence: CASSGTSGHNEQYF. The CDR3 bases are TGTGCCAGCAGTGGGACTAGCGGGCACAACGAGCAGTACTTC.

This clonotype appeared many times. The V and J genes are TRBV5-1 and TRBJ1-1, with D uncertain. Germline CDR1 and CDR2: SGHRS and YFSETQ. The CDR3 consists of 13 residues. Trimming took off 2 bases at V and 5 bases at J, with 10 bases between the two ends. The DNA for the CDR3 is TGCGCCAGCAGCTTCGGGAGTTGGACTGAAGCTTTCTTT. Its protein product is CASSFGSWTEAFF.

This clonotype appeared many times. This sequence joins TRBV4-1 and TRBJ1-1, with no clear D. V lost 5 bases and J 0 bases, leaving 7 bases between the germline ends. The CDR3 has 13 amino acids. Germline-derived CDR1 and CDR2 are MGHRA and YSYEKL. For the CDR3, the DNA is TGCGCCAGCAGCAGGACGGTGAACACTGAAGCTTTCTTT. It codes for CASSRTVNTEAFF.

Many counts were recorded for this clonotype. This chain connects TRBV2 to TRBJ2-3, with D possibly being TRBD1 (6 bases). V shed 1 base and J shed 2 bases, with 10 bases lying between them. The length of the CDR3 is 15 residues. CDR1 and CDR2 from the germline V gene are SNHLY and FYNNEI. The CDR3 nucleotides are TGTGCCAGCAGTGAAGGGGGGCACCCCACAGATACGCAGTATTTT. This translates into CASSEGGHPTDTQYF.

This clonotype occurred many times. V gene TRBV27 combines with J gene TRBJ1-5, with 9 bases fitting TRBD1. The V and J ends lost 6 bases and 7 bases, in that order; junction bases with no gene match: 7. This CDR3 is built from 14 residues. Germline V gene lookup returns CDR1 MNHEY and CDR2 SMNVEV (reference sequence). The CDR3 reads CASRPTGGGQPQHF. The CDR3 DNA sequence: TGTGCCAGCAGGCCCACAGGGGGCGGGCAGCCCCAGCATTTT.

This clonotype came up many times. This chain joins TRBV5-1 and TRBJ1-1; D gene unclear. V was shortened by 7 bases and J by 1 base, with 11 bases between the two germline ends. This CDR3 is built from 13 residues. Germline CDR1 is SGHRS and CDR2 is YFSETQ. CDR3 residues: CASRATGNTEAFF. DNA for the CDR3: TGCGCCAGCCGGGCAACGGGGAACACTGAAGCTTTCTTT.

This clonotype came up many times. The gene calls are TRBV7-2 and TRBJ2-7, with D unresolved. Looked up from germline, CDR1 is SGHTA and CDR2 is FQGNSA. This CDR3 spans 14 amino acids. The V end was cut by 1 base, the J end by 0 bases, with 7 bases between. CDR3 DNA sequence: TGTGCCAGCAGCTTAGTATCGGCCTCCTACGAGCAGTACTTC. It is translated as CASSLVSASYEQYF. The full variable domain, with the rest looked up from reference TRBV7-2 and TRBJ2-7, is GAGVSQSPSNKVTEKGKDVELRCDPISGHTALYWYRQSLGQGLEFLIYFQGNSAPDKSGLPSDRFSAERTGGSVSTLTIQRTQQEDSAVYLCASSLVSASYEQYFGPGTRLTVT.

This clonotype was seen repeatedly, ten times or more. The chain is built from TRBV14 and TRBJ2-5; D perhaps matches TRBD1 (5 bases). The CDR3 is 16 amino acids. V was cut by 4 bases and J by 0 bases, with 15 bases left in between. Germline CDR1 reads SGHDN; CDR2 reads FVKESK. Written as DNA, the CDR3 is TGTGCCAGCAGCCTAGGTTCATACAGGCACCAAGAGACCCAGTACTTC. Amino acids: CASSLGSYRHQETQYF.

This sequence joins TRBV20-1 and TRBJ1-1; D is undetermined. The V gene lost 6 bases and the J gene lost 8 bases, with 19 bases spanning the gap. The CDR3 has 13 residues. The V gene's germline CDR1 is DFQATT and CDR2 SNEGSKA (reference sequence). The CDR3 nucleotides read TGCAGTGCCAACTCCCCGATCCGTAGGGAAGCTTTCTTT. Its protein is CSANSPIRREAFF.

This clonotype came up many times. The V call is TRBV29-1, the J call TRBJ2-2; D possibly corresponds to TRBD1 (5 bases). The CDR3 sequence is 12 residues long. V gave up 3 bases and J gave up 7 bases, with 9 bases separating them. Germline V gene lookup returns CDR1 SQVTM and CDR2 ANQGSEA. The CDR3 loop reads CSVERTFGELFF. CDR3 nucleotides: TGCAGCGTTGAGAGGACATTCGGGGAGCTGTTTTTT.

This clonotype was counted between two and nine times. The CDR3 sequence is CASSFAPGWTEAFF. The CDR3, as DNA: TGTGCCAGCAGTTTCGCTCCGGGGTGGACTGAAGCTTTCTTT. This chain links TRBV27 with TRBJ1-1; no clear D. Germline V CDR1 and CDR2: MNHEY, SMNVEV (reference sequence). CDR3 length: 14 residues. The V end lost 3 bases, the J end lost 5 bases, and 13 bases lay between the germline ends.